These 21 T cell receptor beta chains share one sample of origin, sequenced in a study of post-analysis software for immune sequencing data. Study results and caveats: Compared with controls, patients had more of about 5 TRBV segments, including TRBV5-6, TRBV5-1 and TRBV20-1.

Incorporated into the TCR beta cDNA libraries were unique molecular identifiers, which served to reduce PCR and sequencing biases. TCRdb redid the calling of the PCR reads with MiXCR, one entry per CDR3 protein. Here the sample spans around 260,000 distinct CDR3 sequences, 36% being singletons. No antigen is known for these receptors. The sequencing sample was made of blood. Receptors were obtained from a girl under 18 with multiple sclerosis.

CDR3 in DNA: TGCGCCAGCAGTTTCAAACCGGGACAGGGAGACAATGAGCAGTTCTTC. Translating gives CASSFKPGQGDNEQFF. V is TRBV5-1 and J is TRBJ2-1; 9 bases match TRBD1. With V trimmed by 5 bases and J by 5 bases, 11 bases remained unmatched. Germline values: CDR1 SGHRS, CDR2 YFSETQ. CDR3 length: 16 amino acids.

This sequence joins TRBV13 and TRBJ1-3; D is ambiguous. V shed 8 bases and J shed 0 bases, with 8 bases lying between them. Germline loops: CDR1 PRHDT, CDR2 FYEKMQ (reference sequence). The length of the CDR3 is 13 residues. The CDR3 reads CASSRTSGNTIYF. The CDR3 DNA follows: TGTGCCAGCTCCCGGACCTCTGGAAACACCATATATTTT. Full variable domain (rest looked up from reference TRBV13 and TRBJ1-3): AAGVIQSPRHLIKEKRETATLKCYPIPRHDTVYWYQQGPGQDPQFLISFYEKMQSDKGSIPDRFSAQQFSDYHSELNMSSLELGDSALYFCASSRTSGNTIYFGEGSWLTVV.

This clonotype was seen a handful of times. The V and J genes are TRBV24-1 and TRBJ2-2; D gene ambiguous. CDR3 length: 12 residues. Trimming stripped 4 bases from V and 4 bases from J, with 3 bases between. Germline V CDR1 and CDR2: KGHDR, SFDVKD. CDR3 protein: CATSESTGELFF. The CDR3, as DNA: TGTGCCACCAGTGAGAGCACCGGGGAGCTGTTTTTT.

This clonotype was counted only a few times. The chain joins TRBV12-5 to TRBJ2-2, with 10 bases aligning to TRBD1. Germline trimming cut 4 bases from V and 6 bases from J; bases unmatched to any gene: 2. Germline-derived CDR1 and CDR2 are LGHNT and FRNRAP. This CDR3 spans 14 amino acids. Here the CDR3 reads CASGSGTGAGELFF. As DNA, the CDR3 is TGTGCTAGTGGTTCTGGGACAGGGGCCGGGGAGCTGTTTTTT.

The chain combines TRBV10-3 with TRBJ1-2, with unresolved D. This CDR3 is built from 13 residues. The V and J ends lost 6 bases and 7 bases respectively, with 15 bases between them. Germline V gene lookup returns CDR1 ENHRY and CDR2 SYGVKD. Here the CDR3 DNA reads TGTGCCATCAGGGAAGACGGGCTGCGTGGCTACACCTTC. Protein: CAIREDGLRGYTF.

This clonotype was picked up many times. DNA for the CDR3: TGTGCCAGCAGCTTAGCCTGGGGGACTAGCGGGAGGAGGACCTACGAGCAGTACTTC. This codes for CASSLAWGTSGRRTYEQYF. V is TRBV11-2 and J is TRBJ2-7, with 15 bases fitting TRBD2. The CDR3 length is 19 residues. V lost 1 base and J lost 2; bases outside the gene matches: 9. The germline gives CDR1 SGHAT, CDR2 FQNNGV.

This chain joins TRBV7-2 and TRBJ2-7, with 7 positions matching TRBD1. The CDR3 has 15 amino acids. The trim removed 1 base at V and 2 bases at J, leaving 5 bases unmatched. Germline-derived CDR1 and CDR2 are SGHTA and FQGNSA. The CDR3 sequence is CASSLGQGTAYEQYF. The CDR3 nucleotides are TGTGCCAGCAGCTTAGGACAGGGTACAGCCTACGAGCAGTACTTC.

This clonotype was detected many times. The chain is built from TRBV28 and TRBJ2-2; D gene ambiguous. The V gene's germline CDR1 is MDHEN and CDR2 SYDVKM. V shed 6 bases and J shed 6 bases, with 14 bases lying between them. CDR3 size: 14 residues. The CDR3 DNA reads TGTGCCAGCAGGTGGACGCGCGAGGCCGGGGAGCTGTTTTTT. Its translation: CASRWTREAGELFF.

The chain has TRBV5-1 and TRBJ2-3; D unclear. Germline CDR1 and CDR2: SGHRS and YFSETQ. This CDR3 comprises 14 residues. V shed 0 bases and J shed 5 bases, with 10 bases lying between them. As DNA, the CDR3 is TGCGCCAGCAGCTTGGAACAGACGGGAGATACGCAGTATTTT. Translating it yields CASSLEQTGDTQYF.

The chain joins TRBV10-3 to TRBJ2-3; D assignment may be TRBD1 or TRBD2 (5 bases each). The CDR3 has 15 residues. CDR1 and CDR2 (germline): ENHRY, SYGVKD. V was trimmed by 4 bases and J by 6 bases, leaving 17 bases between them. The CDR3 sequence is CAISAPWDPSDTQYF. In DNA, the CDR3 is TGTGCCATCAGTGCCCCATGGGACCCTTCGGATACGCAGTATTTT.

The chain links TRBV7-9 to TRBJ2-3, with D perhaps TRBD1 or TRBD2 (6 bases each). V lost 1 base, J lost 6 bases, and 17 bases lay in between. This CDR3 is 16 amino acids long. Per germline, CDR1 SEHNR and CDR2 FQNEAQ (reference sequence). The DNA of the CDR3 is TGTGCCAGCAGCTTAGGTGGCCGGGGGCAGCAGGATACGCAGTATTTT. Protein product: CASSLGGRGQQDTQYF.

Regarding this clonotype: Given a much more abundant clone one base away, this may be a read error. CDR3 region: CASRPGGGNSPLHF. The DNA of the CDR3 is TGTGCCAGCAGGCCCGGGGGCGGTAATTCACCCCTCCACTTT. The chain joins TRBV12-3 or TRBV12-4 to TRBJ1-6, with D maybe TRBD1 (6 bases). V was clipped by 6 bases and J by 6 bases, with 12 bases between them. The length of the CDR3 is 14 residues.

The V call is TRBV7-6, the J call TRBJ2-1; 7 bases fit TRBD1. The J call may be in error: the DNA end matches TRBJ2-7 better. CDR3 length equals 14 residues. Looked up from germline, CDR1 is SGHVS and CDR2 is FNYEAQ. DNA for the CDR3: TGTGCCAGCAGCTTAATTGCGGACAGGAGCGAGCAGTACTTC. Translating it yields CASSLIADRSEQYF.

In its sample, this clonotype was seen once. This chain connects TRBV7-2 to TRBJ2-1; the D is unclear. The CDR3 covers 15 residues. Germline V CDR1 and CDR2: SGHTA, FQGNSA. Trimming took off 4 bases at V and 2 bases at J, with 12 bases between the two ends. As DNA, the CDR3 is TGTGCCAGCAGCTCCCGACGGATAACCTACAATGAGCAGTTCTTC. This gives the protein CASSSRRITYNEQFF.

This clonotype has at least ten counts. V gene TRBV28 combines with J gene TRBJ2-6; D ambiguous. The V and J ends lost 7 bases and 0 bases respectively, with 13 bases between them. Germline CDR1 MDHEN, CDR2 SYDVKM. The CDR3 runs to 16 residues. DNA for the CDR3: TGTGCCAGCATAGGGCTCAATCCCTCTGGGGCCAACGTCCTGACTTTC. It codes for CASIGLNPSGANVLTF.

This clonotype was counted ten times or more. The rearrangement uses TRBV20-1 and TRBJ2-4; the D gene is possibly TRBD2 (5 bases). This CDR3 comprises 12 residues. V was clipped by 0 bases and J by 11 bases, with 11 bases between them. The V gene's germline CDR1 is DFQATT and CDR2 SNEGSKA (reference sequence). The CDR3 is CSARDRLALQYF. CDR3 coding DNA: TGCAGTGCTAGAGATAGGCTAGCCCTTCAGTACTTC.

This clonotype came up many times. The genes are TRBV10-3 and TRBJ2-1, with 11 bases that match TRBD2. The junction had 6 bases not matched to a gene; V was cut back by 6 bases and J by 5 bases. Germline lookup yields CDR1 ENHRY and CDR2 SYGVKD. The CDR3 extends over 15 amino acids. The CDR3 sequence is CAIRASGGRDNEQFF. CDR3 bases: TGTGCCATCAGGGCTAGCGGGGGGCGGGACAATGAGCAGTTCTTC.

This clonotype came up once. With a much larger clone just one base away, this may be a read error. The conserved phenylalanine or tryptophan normally closing the CDR3 is absent here, so this likely arose from a read error. V gene TRBV20-1 combines with J gene TRBJ2-5; D remains ambiguous. This CDR3 spans 10 amino acids. Between the trimmed V and J ends, which lost 5 bases and 2 bases, there was a span of 3 bases. The germline V gene has CDR1 DFQATT and CDR2 SNEGSKA (reference sequence). The CDR3 coding sequence is TGCAGTGCTTCTCAAGAGACCCAGTACGTC. Protein sequence: CSASQETQYV.

Many counts were recorded for this clonotype. This chain links TRBV28 with TRBJ2-1; TRBD1 aligns across 12 bases. Germline values: CDR1 MDHEN, CDR2 SYDVKM. V lost 6 bases and J lost 6; bases outside the gene matches: 9. The CDR3 has 16 amino acids. Written as DNA, the CDR3 is TGTGCCAGCAGCCAAACCGGGACAGGGGGCTCCAATGAGCAGTTCTTC. Amino acids: CASSQTGTGGSNEQFF.

For this clonotype: A much larger clone differs from this one at a single base, so this may be a read error. The J gene is TRBJ1-5, the V gene TRBV25-1; D call uncertain. Germline loops: CDR1 MGHDK, CDR2 SYGVNS. The CDR3 length is 13 residues. This chain's CDR3 is CASSDQSSQPQHF. The CDR3 DNA sequence: TGTGCCAGCAGTGATCAAAGCAGTCAGCCCCAGCATTTT. Using reference TRBV25-1 and TRBJ1-5 for the parts outside the CDR3, the full variable domain is EADIYQTPRYLVIGTGKKITLECSQTMGHDKMYWYQQDPGMELHLIHYSYGVNSTEKGDLSSESTVSRIRTEHFPLTLESARPSHTSQYLCASSDQSSQPQHFGDGTRLSIL.

As to this clonotype: A read error may account for a junction end that differs from germline. The gene calls are TRBV2 and TRBJ2-2, with D tentatively TRBD1 (5 bases). This CDR3 has 15 amino acids. Germline-derived CDR1 and CDR2 are SNHLY and FYNNEI. CDR3 in amino acids: CAGSGDSSNTGELFF. In nucleotides, the CDR3 is TGTGCCGGCAGTGGCGACAGCTCGAACACCGGGGAGCTGTTTTTT. Together with reference TRBV2 and TRBJ2-2, the CDR3 gives the full variable domain: EPEVTQTPSHQVTQMGQEVILRCVPISNHLYFYWYRQILGQKVEFLVSFYNNEISEKSEIFDDQFSVERPDGSNFTLKIRSTKLEDSAMYFCAGSGDSSNTGELFFGEGSRLTVL.